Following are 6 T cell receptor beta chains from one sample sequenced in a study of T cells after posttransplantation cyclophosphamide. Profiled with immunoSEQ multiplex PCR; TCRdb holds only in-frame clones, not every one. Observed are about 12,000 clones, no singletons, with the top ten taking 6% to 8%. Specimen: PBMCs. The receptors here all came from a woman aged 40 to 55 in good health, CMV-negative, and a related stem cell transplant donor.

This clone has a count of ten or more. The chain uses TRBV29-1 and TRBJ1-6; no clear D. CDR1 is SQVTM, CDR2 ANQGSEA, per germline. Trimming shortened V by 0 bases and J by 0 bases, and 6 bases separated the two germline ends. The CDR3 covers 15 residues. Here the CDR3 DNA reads TGCAGCGTTGAAGAACAAGGCTCCTATAATTCACCCCTCCACTTT. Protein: CSVEEQGSYNSPLHF.

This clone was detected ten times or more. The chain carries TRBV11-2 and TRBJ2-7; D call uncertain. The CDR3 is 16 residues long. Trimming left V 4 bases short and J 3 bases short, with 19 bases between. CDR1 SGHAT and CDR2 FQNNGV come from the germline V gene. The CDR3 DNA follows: TGTGCCAGCAGCTCGTATATAGGGTTAAACCACTACGAGCAGTACTTC. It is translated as CASSSYIGLNHYEQYF. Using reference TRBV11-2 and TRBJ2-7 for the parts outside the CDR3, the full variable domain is EAGVAQSPRYKIIEKRQSVAFWCNPISGHATLYWYQQILGQGPKLLIQFQNNGVVDDSQLPKDRFSAERLKGVDSTLKIQPAKLEDSAVYLCASSSYIGLNHYEQYFGPGTRLTVT.

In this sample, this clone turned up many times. CDR3 sequence reads: CATQRSTGRAFF. The DNA for the CDR3 is TGTGCCACCCAAAGATCGACAGGGAGAGCTTTCTTT. The rearrangement uses TRBV6-5 and TRBJ1-1; 7 bases are shared with TRBD1. CDR1 and CDR2 from the germline V gene are MNHEY and SVGAGI. The ends lost 10 bases at V and 10 bases at J; junction bases unmatched: 12. The CDR3 consists of 12 residues.

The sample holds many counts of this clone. CDR3 DNA: TGTGCCAGCAGCGCCAACAGCGGTATGAACACTGAAGCTTTCTTT. It encodes CASSANSGMNTEAFF. The V and J genes are TRBV7-3 and TRBJ1-1, with D uncertain. The CDR3 contains 15 residues. Germline V gene data show CDR1 as SGHTA and CDR2 as FQGTGA. V was shortened by 5 bases and J by 0 bases, with 13 bases between the two germline ends.

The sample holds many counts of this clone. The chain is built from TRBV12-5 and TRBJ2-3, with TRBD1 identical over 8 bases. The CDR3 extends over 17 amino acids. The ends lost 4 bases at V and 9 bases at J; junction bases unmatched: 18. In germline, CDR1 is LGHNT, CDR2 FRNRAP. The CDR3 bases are TGTGCTAGTGGTTCTGGACAGGGAAGGTCTAGTATTAGGACGCAGTATTTT. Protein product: CASGSGQGRSSIRTQYF. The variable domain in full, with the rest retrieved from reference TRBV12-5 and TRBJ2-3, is DARVTQTPRHKVTEMGQEVTMRCQPILGHNTVFWYRQTMMQGLELLAYFRNRAPLDDSGMPKDRFSAEMPDATLATLKIQPSEPRDSAVYFCASGSGQGRSSIRTQYFGPGTRLTVL.

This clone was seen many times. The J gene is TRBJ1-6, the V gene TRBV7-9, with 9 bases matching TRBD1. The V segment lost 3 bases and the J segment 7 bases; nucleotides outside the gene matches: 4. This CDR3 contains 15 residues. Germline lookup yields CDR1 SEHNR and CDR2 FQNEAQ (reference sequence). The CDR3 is CASSLWTGENSPLHF. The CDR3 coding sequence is TGTGCCAGCAGCTTGTGGACAGGGGAGAATTCACCCCTCCACTTT.